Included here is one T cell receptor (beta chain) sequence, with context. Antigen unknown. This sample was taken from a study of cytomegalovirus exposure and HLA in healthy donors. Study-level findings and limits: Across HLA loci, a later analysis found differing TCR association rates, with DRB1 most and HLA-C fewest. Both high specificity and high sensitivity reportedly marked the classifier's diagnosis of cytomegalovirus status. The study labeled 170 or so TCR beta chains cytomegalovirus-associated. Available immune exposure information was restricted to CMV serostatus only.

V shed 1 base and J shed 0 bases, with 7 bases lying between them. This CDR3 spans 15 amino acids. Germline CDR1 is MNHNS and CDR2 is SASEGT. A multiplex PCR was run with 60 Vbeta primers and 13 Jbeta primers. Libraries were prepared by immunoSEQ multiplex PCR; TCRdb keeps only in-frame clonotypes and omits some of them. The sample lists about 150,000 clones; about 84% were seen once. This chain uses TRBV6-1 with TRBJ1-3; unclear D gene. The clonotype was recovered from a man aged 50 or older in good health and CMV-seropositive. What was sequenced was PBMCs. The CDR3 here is CASSEGGSSGNTIYF. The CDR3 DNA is TGTGCCAGCAGTGAAGGCGGCTCCTCTGGAAACACCATATATTTT.